The rows below give T cell receptor beta chains drawn from one sample of a study of regulatory T cells in long-lasting Graves disease. MiXCR, run by TCRdb on the multiplex PCR reads, gives a single entry per CDR3 protein. The sample records a few hundred thousand distinct CDR3 sequences, about a sixth being singletons. These data also featured in a second study, about T cells in Graves' hyperthyroidism and ophthalmopathy.

The input for sequencing was peripheral blood mononuclear cells (PBMCs), taken at new diagnosis, from a patient treated with antithyroid drugs. The receptors shown here come from a woman aged 18-30 years with Graves disease. CDR3s include the opening cysteine and the closing phenylalanine or tryptophan. The D gene is left open where the match is weak. Clone size appears in some rows only: once, few, many, or a class for an expanded clone.

cdr3_nt cdr3_aa j_call d_call clone_size v_call
TGTGCCTGGAGTTCAGGAAAAGCTTTCTTT CAWSSGKAFF TRBJ1-1 NA many TRBV30
TGTGCCAGCAGCAGGGACCAGGGCACTGAAGCTTTCTTT CASSRDQGTEAFF TRBJ1-1 NA many TRBV11-2
TGTGCCACCAGCGGAACGGGACTCCCAAATCAGCCCCAGCATTTT CATSGTGLPNQPQHF TRBJ1-5 NA few TRBV15
TGTGCCAGCAGTTCTCCATTCCGACAGGGGAGAAATTCACCCCTCCACTTT CASSSPFRQGRNSPLHF TRBJ1-6 TRBD1 NA TRBV28
TGTGCCAGCAGTTTGGCAGGGGGCAACCGTGGTCACGAGCAGTACTTC CASSLAGGNRGHEQYF TRBJ2-7 TRBD1 many TRBV28
TGTGCCAGCAGCTTAGTCCCGGGACAGGGGCTCTCTGGAAACACCATATATTTT CASSLVPGQGLSGNTIYF TRBJ1-3 TRBD1 NA TRBV7-8
TGTGCCAGCAGTGAAACAGGAATAAGGTCTAGCGAGCAGTACTTC CASSETGIRSSEQYF TRBJ2-7 NA many TRBV2
TGCGCCAGCAGTCTCGGGGAGGGCGGACACCTAACAGATACGCAGTATTTT CASSLGEGGHLTDTQYF TRBJ2-3 TRBD2 many TRBV5-1
TGTGCCAGCATCCCCGCCGGGACCCTGGGTAATGAGCAGTTCTTC CASIPAGTLGNEQFF TRBJ2-1 NA few TRBV7-2
TGTGCCAGTAACGCGGCAGGCCGGCGGGAAGAGACCCAGTACTTC CASNAAGRREETQYF TRBJ2-5 NA NA TRBV19
TGTGCCAGCTCTCTCGGACAGGGGGCTTTTCAGCCCCAGCATTTT CASSLGQGAFQPQHF TRBJ1-5 TRBD1 many TRBV18
TGTGCCAGCAGCCAAGATGGGGGGATTCAGCCCCAGCATTTT CASSQDGGIQPQHF TRBJ1-5 NA few TRBV3-1
TGTGCCAGCAGCCTCTCGTGGGGTGCCAATCAGCCCCAGCATTTT CASSLSWGANQPQHF TRBJ1-5 NA NA TRBV27
TGCAGCGTTTCCACAGGGGGGAGATACAATGAGCAGTTCTTC CSVSTGGRYNEQFF TRBJ2-1 TRBD1 many TRBV29-1
TGTGCCAGCAGCTTAACTAAGTTCGACGAGCAGTACTTC CASSLTKFDEQYF TRBJ2-7 NA NA TRBV5-4
TGTGCCAGCAGTTTTCGCGGGAGTTTTGAGACCCAGTACTTC CASSFRGSFETQYF TRBJ2-5 TRBD2 few TRBV12-3/TRBV12-4
TGTGCCATCAAGCACGGTGGGTTGGGTGAGCAGTTCTTC CAIKHGGLGEQFF TRBJ2-1 NA few TRBV10-3
TGTGCCAGCAGCTTAGCGCCCTGGGGGGGCTCACCCCTCCACTTT CASSLAPWGGSPLHF TRBJ1-6 NA few TRBV7-2
TGTGCCAGCAGCCAAGCCTCGACAGGGGGAGAGACCCAGTACTTC CASSQASTGGETQYF TRBJ2-5 TRBD1 many TRBV3-1
TGTGCCAGCAGTTCCTCACAGGGTTGGGGTCAGCCCCAGCATTTT CASSSSQGWGQPQHF TRBJ1-5 NA many TRBV28
TGTGCCTGGCGACAGTTCACCTCTGGGGCCAACGTCCTGACTTTC CAWRQFTSGANVLTF TRBJ2-6 NA many TRBV30
TGTGCCAGCAGTGAATCATTTATCAAGAACACTGAAGCTTTCTTT CASSESFIKNTEAFF TRBJ1-1 NA many TRBV2
TGTGCCAGCAGTTATGGGGCTACGCAGTATTTT CASSYGATQYF TRBJ2-3 NA few TRBV6-5
TGCAGTGCTAGAACGGCTTGGCCCTATGGCTACACCTTC CSARTAWPYGYTF TRBJ1-2 NA many TRBV20-1
TGTGCCAACAGCGGTGGGGGTAGCGAGAATGAGCAGTTCTTC CANSGGGSENEQFF TRBJ2-1 NA NA TRBV7-9
TGTGCCAGCAGCCAAGTGGAGAACTACGAGCAGTACTTC CASSQVENYEQYF TRBJ2-7 NA many TRBV3-1
TGTGCCTGGTCTTGGACTAGACGGTCAGGTGAGCAGTTCTTC CAWSWTRRSGEQFF TRBJ2-1 TRBD2 many TRBV30
TGTGCCAGCAGACCGGGACATCTCACAGATACGCAGTATTTT CASRPGHLTDTQYF TRBJ2-3 NA many TRBV2
TGTGCCAGCTCACCAAGTGGGGACCGCTATGGCTACACCTTC CASSPSGDRYGYTF TRBJ1-2 NA many TRBV18
TGTGCCACCAGCAGAGGCCCAATACGCAAGCGTACCCCGGAGACCCAGTACTTC CATSRGPIRKRTPETQYF TRBJ2-5 NA NA TRBV15
TGCAGCGTTGTGTCGACTAGCGTGAATGAGCAGTTCTTC CSVVSTSVNEQFF TRBJ2-1 TRBD2 many TRBV29-1
TGTGCCAGCAGCTCAACGATCATGCCAGATACGCAGTATTTT CASSSTIMPDTQYF TRBJ2-3 NA many TRBV7-9
TGCAGTGCTAGCGCCTCGGGACACAAGCCCTACTACGAGCAGTACTTC CSASASGHKPYYEQYF TRBJ2-7 NA many TRBV20-1
TGTGCCAGCAGTGGTGTATCGGGAGGGTTGGATGAGCAGTTCTTC CASSGVSGGLDEQFF TRBJ2-1 TRBD2 many TRBV2
TGTGCCAGCAGCTTTTCATTTAGTCCCTACGAGCAGTACTTC CASSFSFSPYEQYF TRBJ2-7 NA many TRBV7-9
TGTGCCAGCAGTTCCGGTCTGCATTGGGACAGGGGGATTAATGAAAAACTGTTTTTT CASSSGLHWDRGINEKLFF TRBJ1-4 TRBD1 few TRBV6-5
TGTGCCAGCAGCTTAGAGTGGGGACTAGCCAGCACAGATACGCAGTATTTT CASSLEWGLASTDTQYF TRBJ2-3 TRBD2 many TRBV11-2
TGTGCCAGCAGCTTCGATCTTCGTGGACGGATCTATGGCTACACCTTC CASSFDLRGRIYGYTF TRBJ1-2 NA many TRBV7-2
TGTGCCATCTATGACAGGACGTTCTCTGGGGCCAACGTCCTGACTTTC CAIYDRTFSGANVLTF TRBJ2-6 NA NA TRBV12-3/TRBV12-4
TGTGCCAGCAGTGAACTTCACAGGGCGGCCGAGCAGTACTTC CASSELHRAAEQYF TRBJ2-7 NA many TRBV6-1
TGTGCCAGCAGTTCCCCCCCTTCTACGTACGAGCAGTACTTC CASSSPPSTYEQYF TRBJ2-7 NA many TRBV12-3/TRBV12-4
TGTGCCAGCAGTTTAATCCCGCCAGATACGCAGTATTTT CASSLIPPDTQYF TRBJ2-3 NA many TRBV27
TGCAGTGCACAGAACGCGGGAGGGGCCGGGGAGCTGTTTTTT CSAQNAGGAGELFF TRBJ2-2 TRBD2 few TRBV20-1
TGTGCCAGCACCGACGTGCGGACCCAGTACTTC CASTDVRTQYF TRBJ2-5 NA NA TRBV6-1
TGCAGACCAAGCGGGAGTACTGCACGGACAGATACGCAGTATTTT CRPSGSTARTDTQYF TRBJ2-3 TRBD2 few TRBV20-1
TGTGCCAGCAGCGCCAGGGGGGGCTACGAGCAGTACTTC CASSARGGYEQYF TRBJ2-7 NA NA TRBV7-8
TGTGCCAGCAGCCTGACAGGGGGACTCTACGAGCAGTACTTC CASSLTGGLYEQYF TRBJ2-7 TRBD1 many TRBV27
TGTGCCAGCAGTGTCGGGACTAGGGTTGAAGAGACCCAGTACTTC CASSVGTRVEETQYF TRBJ2-5 TRBD2 many TRBV2
TGTGCCAGCAAGGCCAGCGAAAACGAGCAGTACTTC CASKASENEQYF TRBJ2-7 NA NA TRBV6-1
TGTGCCAGCAGCCCCGGGGACTATTCTGATACGCAGTATTTT CASSPGDYSDTQYF TRBJ2-3 TRBD2 few TRBV7-2
TGCAGTGCTAGAGATAAGGAGGCCGGGGAGCTGTTTTTT CSARDKEAGELFF TRBJ2-2 NA NA TRBV20-1